Listed here is a single T cell receptor (beta chain). These data are taken from a study of control samples from healthy donors and cancer patients. Repertoires were generated with immunoSEQ multiplex PCR, while TCRdb's copy carries only in-frame clones and drops some. The table shows some 170,000 clones, with roughly 95% occurring only once. V lost 0 bases and J lost 13, with 12 bases in between. This CDR3 has 12 amino acids. CDR1 is GTSNPN and CDR2 is SVGIG in the germline V gene (reference sequence). J is TRBJ1-4 and V is TRBV30; weak D call: TRBD1 (6 bases). Sequencing used blood. This clonotype was obtained from a woman aged 25 to 39 in good health. CDR3 in DNA: TGTGCCTGGAGTGTACATCAGGGGCCACTGTTTTTT. Amino acid sequence: CAWSVHQGPLFF.